The rows below give T cell receptor beta chains drawn from one sample of a study of post-analysis software for immune sequencing data. TCRdb redid the calling of the PCR reads with MiXCR, one entry per CDR3 protein. The sample holds 160,000 or so distinct CDR3 sequences; under 40% are singletons and the top ten take 25% to 35%. The material was blood, obtained after autologous hematopoietic stem cell transplantation. These receptors were collected from a girl between 10 and 17 years old with multiple sclerosis. CDR3s include the opening cysteine and the closing phenylalanine or tryptophan. The D gene is left open where the match is weak. Rows may omit the clone size; those that give it use once, few, many or a size class.

few . TRBJ2-5 TRBV6-5 TGTGCCAGCAGTTCCCAATGGTCGGAGACCCAGTACTTC CASSSQWSETQYF
. TRBD2 TRBJ2-1 TRBV12-3/TRBV12-4 TGTGCCAGCAGTCCTCCGGGACTAGCGGGTTCTCCATACAATGAGCAGTTCTTC CASSPPGLAGSPYNEQFF
. . TRBJ2-7 TRBV14 TGTGCCAGCAGCCAAGTAGCAGATCGTGGGCTCGAGCAGTACTTC CASSQVADRGLEQYF
once . TRBJ2-1 TRBV16 TGTGCCAGCAGCCCCCGGGCCGGGGACAATGAGCAGTTCTTC CASSPRAGDNEQFF
. TRBD2 TRBJ2-7 TRBV6-6 TGTGCCAGCAGTCCGGGACTAGCGGTTCTTAGCTCCTACGAGCAGTACTTC CASSPGLAVLSSYEQYF
. TRBD1 TRBJ2-1 TRBV6-5 TGTGCCAGCAGTTACTCGAACAGGGGTAATGAGCAGTTCTTC CASSYSNRGNEQFF
. TRBD1 TRBJ1-1 TRBV29-1 TGCAGCGGGTGGACAGGGAGTAACACTGAAGCTTTCTTT CSGWTGSNTEAFF
. . TRBJ2-1 TRBV24-1 TGTGCCACCAGTGATTTGCAAACAAACTACAATGAGCAGTTCTTC CATSDLQTNYNEQFF
few . TRBJ1-2 TRBV20-1 TGCAGTGCTAGCCCAGCCGTCGGGCGTGATGGCTACACCTTC CSASPAVGRDGYTF
. . TRBJ2-5 TRBV15 TGTGCCACCAGCAGAGTATCCGAAGAGACCCAGTACTTC CATSRVSEETQYF
. . TRBJ2-5 TRBV20-1 TGCAGTGCTAGAGGGACAGACCAAGAGACCCAGTACTTC CSARGTDQETQYF
few . TRBJ2-1 TRBV12-3/TRBV12-4 TGTGCCAGCAGCCCGTTCGACAATGAGCAGTTCTTC CASSPFDNEQFF
many TRBD2 TRBJ2-5 TRBV18 TGTGCCAGCTCACCCGGTCTAGCGGGGGAAGAGACCCAGTACTTC CASSPGLAGEETQYF
. TRBD2 TRBJ2-6 TRBV7-3 TGTGCCAGCAGCTTAACAATAGGCGCGGCTAGCGGGAAAAAGGGGGCCAACGTCCTGACTTTC CASSLTIGAASGKKGANVLTF
few TRBD2 TRBJ2-1 TRBV6-2/TRBV6-3 TGTGCCAGCAGTTACTCGAGCGGCGGGTCTCCACTAGCGGGAGAGCAGTTCTTC CASSYSSGGSPLAGEQFF
. . TRBJ2-3 TRBV12-3/TRBV12-4 TGTGCCAGCACCTTATTCGGGGGAGTAGCTAATACGCAGTATTTT CASTLFGGVANTQYF
few . TRBJ2-7 TRBV5-8 TGTGCCAGCAGCTTGCATTGGGGCGACAGTAGCGACTACGAGCAGTACTTC CASSLHWGDSSDYEQYF
. . TRBJ2-7 TRBV11-3 TGTGCCAGCAGCTTAAGCCAGAGCAATGAGCAGTACTTC CASSLSQSNEQYF
few TRBD2 TRBJ2-1 TRBV5-1 TGCGCCAGCAGTATCGGGAGGGCCGATAATGAGCAGTTCTTC CASSIGRADNEQFF
. TRBD1 TRBJ2-1 TRBV7-2 TGTGCCAGCAGCCGGGACAGGCTAGAGCAGTTCTTC CASSRDRLEQFF
. . TRBJ1-1 TRBV7-2 TGTGCCAGCAGCACCAGAAACACTGAAGCTTTCTTT CASSTRNTEAFF
. TRBD1 TRBJ1-6 TRBV9 TGTGCCAGCAGCGAGAGGGGACAGGGGTATAATTCACCCCTCCACTTT CASSERGQGYNSPLHF
. . TRBJ1-2 TRBV27 TGTGCCAGCACCATGATTTCCCACCCGAGTGGGGGAAACTATGGCTACACCTTC CASTMISHPSGGNYGYTF
few TRBD2 TRBJ2-1 TRBV4-3 TGCGCCAGCAGCCAAGGACTAGCGGCAGGCTCCTACAATGAGCAGTTCTTC CASSQGLAAGSYNEQFF
few . TRBJ1-2 TRBV12-3/TRBV12-4 TGTGCCAGCAGCCAGGGTTTTGGCGGCTACACCTTC CASSQGFGGYTF
many TRBD1 TRBJ2-7 TRBV28 TGTGCCAGCAGCCGACAGGGGATATACGAGCAGTACTTC CASSRQGIYEQYF
many . TRBJ2-5 TRBV13 TGTGCCAGCAGCTTAGGAACTGCAGCAAGCCTGATCCAAGAGACCCAGTACTTC CASSLGTAASLIQETQYF
. . TRBJ2-1 TRBV28 TGTGCCAGCAGTTTCGGGACAAAGGGCGAGCAGTTCTTC CASSFGTKGEQFF
once . TRBJ2-7 TRBV5-1 TGCGCCAGCAGCTTATATCAAACCTACGAGCAGTACTTC CASSLYQTYEQYF
few TRBD2 TRBJ2-1 TRBV7-9 TGTGCCAGCAGCTTAGTGGGTAAGCGGGAGATGACCTACAATGAGCAGTTCTTC CASSLVGKREMTYNEQFF
few . TRBJ1-5 TRBV12-3/TRBV12-4 TGTGCCAGCACCAAGGGCGGCAATCAGCCCCAGCATTTT CASTKGGNQPQHF
. . TRBJ2-1 TRBV2 TGTGCCACCCTTTCGGGTAAGCAGTTCTTC CATLSGKQFF
. . TRBJ2-6 TRBV7-8 TGTGCCAGCAGCTCCTCCCACTCTGGGGCCAACGTCCTGACTTTC CASSSSHSGANVLTF
. . TRBJ2-5 TRBV12-3/TRBV12-4 TGTGCCAGCAGTTTATCGGGGTGGGAGACCCAGTACTTC CASSLSGWETQYF
. TRBD2 TRBJ2-1 TRBV28 TGTGCCAGCCAGGGTCTCCGACTAGCGGGAAGTAATGAGCAGTTCTTC CASQGLRLAGSNEQFF
few . TRBJ2-2 TRBV12-5 TGTGCTAGTGGTTTGGGCACTGGGGAGCTGTTTTTT CASGLGTGELFF
many . TRBJ2-3 TRBV6-6 TGTGCCAGCAGTCGACTAGTAGATACGCAGTATTTT CASSRLVDTQYF
. TRBD2 TRBJ2-1 TRBV28 TGTGCCAGCAGTCCTCTAGCGGGAGGTGTCGATGAGCAGTTCTTC CASSPLAGGVDEQFF
few . TRBJ2-3 TRBV24-1 TGTGCCACCAGTGATGTGGGCACAGATACGCAGTATTTT CATSDVGTDTQYF
few TRBD2 TRBJ2-7 TRBV6-1 TGTGCCACCTCCTACCTGCCTAGCGGGAGGCCCTACGAGCAGTACTTC CATSYLPSGRPYEQYF
many . TRBJ1-5 TRBV24-1 TGTGCCACCAGTGATCGCGGGGATCAGCCCCAGCATTTT CATSDRGDQPQHF
. . TRBJ2-7 TRBV27 TGTGCCAGCAGTTTCCACGGACCCGCGGGGGAGCAGTACTTC CASSFHGPAGEQYF
few . TRBJ1-1 TRBV7-9 TGTGCCAGCAGCTTACAACTCGGTCGGGATATCGGTAACACTGAAGCTTTCTTT CASSLQLGRDIGNTEAFF
. TRBD1 TRBJ1-2 TRBV3-1 TGTGCCAGCAGCCAAGGGGACAGTTTTGGCCTGGGCTACACCTTC CASSQGDSFGLGYTF
. . TRBJ2-5 TRBV7-2 TGTGCCAGCAGCTTCATACCCGGGGCAGGGGACGAGACCCAGTACTTC CASSFIPGAGDETQYF
few TRBD2 TRBJ2-1 TRBV6-7 TGTGCCAGCAATTTGACTAGCGGGGGCAACGGGACCTACAATGAGCAGTTCTTC CASNLTSGGNGTYNEQFF
. . TRBJ2-6 TRBV5-1 TGCGCCAGCAGCTTGGAACCCGGGGTTGGGGCCAACGTCCTGACTTTC CASSLEPGVGANVLTF
few . TRBJ2-2 TRBV7-3 TGTGCCAGCAGCTCGCAGGGAGCCGGGGAGCTGTTTTTT CASSSQGAGELFF
. TRBD2 TRBJ2-7 TRBV28 TGTGCCAGCAGTCCCCCCTCTAGCGGGAGTATTGGGCAGTACTTC CASSPPSSGSIGQYF
. TRBD2 TRBJ2-1 TRBV7-9 TGTGCCAGCAGCTTACCTGGACTAGTCAACGAGCAGTTCTTC CASSLPGLVNEQFF
few . TRBJ2-7 TRBV7-6 TGTGCCAGCAGCTTAGTTTTGGGAGCGTCAGAGCAGTACTTC CASSLVLGASEQYF
many . TRBJ2-3 TRBV12-3/TRBV12-4 TGTGCCAGCACCCTAACTAGCACAGATACGCAGTATTTT CASTLTSTDTQYF
. . TRBJ2-1 TRBV20-1 TGCAGTGAAATGGCCCCGGTCCCGCCCTACAATGAGCAGTTCTTC CSEMAPVPPYNEQFF
once . TRBJ2-7 TRBV3-1 TGTGCCAGCAGCCAAAGCCACGAGCAGTACTTC CASSQSHEQYF
. . TRBJ1-5 TRBV6-6 TGTGCCAGCAGCGACGGGGGTACTCAGCCCCAGCATTTT CASSDGGTQPQHF